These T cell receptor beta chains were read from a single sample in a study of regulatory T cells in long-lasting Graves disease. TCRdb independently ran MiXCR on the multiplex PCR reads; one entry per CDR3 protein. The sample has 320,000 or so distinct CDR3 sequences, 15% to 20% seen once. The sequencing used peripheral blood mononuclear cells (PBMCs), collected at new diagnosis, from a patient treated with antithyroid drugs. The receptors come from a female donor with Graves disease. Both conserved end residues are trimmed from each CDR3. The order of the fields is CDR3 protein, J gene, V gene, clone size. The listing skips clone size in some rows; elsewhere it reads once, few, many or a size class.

ASSLPGLAGDTGELF | TRBJ2-2 | TRBV5-6 | few
ASSPPSREQY | TRBJ2-7 | TRBV11-1 | many
ASSIWDRGKLV | TRBJ1-2 | TRBV28 | many
ASKPGQPYEQY | TRBJ2-7 | TRBV6-2/TRBV6-3 | many
SAPVTTNSPLH | TRBJ1-6 | TRBV20-1 | few
SATGLAGIETQY | TRBJ2-5 | TRBV20-1 | many
ASSFGVSFGTGELF | TRBJ2-2 | TRBV27 | few
ASSYYSGETQY | TRBJ2-5 | TRBV6-5 | many
ASSPQKSVTEAF | TRBJ1-1 | TRBV18 | many
ATSRQGNGELF | TRBJ2-2 | TRBV15 | few
ASSLMTSGSSEQY | TRBJ2-7 | TRBV27 | few
ASSYRPTPNTEAF | TRBJ1-1 | TRBV6-5 | many
ASSLQGRLSYGYT | TRBJ1-2 | TRBV27 | many
ASGRGSYTEAF | TRBJ1-1 | TRBV19 | many
ASSYRAGETPLH | TRBJ1-6 | TRBV6-5 | many
ASSSEGGNGYT | TRBJ1-2 | TRBV19 | many
ASSYSWTGELF | TRBJ2-2 | TRBV6-5 | NA
ASSLASGLTDTQY | TRBJ2-3 | TRBV28 | many
SVGDLSGANYNEQF | TRBJ2-1 | TRBV29-1 | many
AWSPRSTYEQY | TRBJ2-7 | TRBV30 | many
AIRGQEETQY | TRBJ2-5 | TRBV10-3 | many
ASSGGRLVTDTQY | TRBJ2-3 | TRBV2 | many
ASSLAANTGELF | TRBJ2-2 | TRBV28 | NA
ASSSGILGSTIY | TRBJ1-3 | TRBV7-9 | NA
SARGWGLGTDTQY | TRBJ2-3 | TRBV20-1 | many
ASSFEGTPRAVGEQY | TRBJ2-7 | TRBV5-1 | NA
ASSSLVWLSGANVLT | TRBJ2-6 | TRBV11-2 | many
ASRPTGAGEQY | TRBJ2-7 | TRBV6-1 | few
ASSDRVEQY | TRBJ2-7 | TRBV19 | many
SAHRAGGTGELF | TRBJ2-2 | TRBV20-1 | few
ASSRSGGRSNQPQH | TRBJ1-5 | TRBV18 | few
ASSEFRLNYNEQF | TRBJ2-1 | TRBV2 | once
ASSFTTPGANVLT | TRBJ2-6 | TRBV27 | many
ASSLRRGQTGTEAF | TRBJ1-1 | TRBV5-1 | many
ASSLGPALGQETQY | TRBJ2-5 | TRBV11-2 | many
ASSSGLEFHEQY | TRBJ2-7 | TRBV28 | few
ASSPPPDPNTGELF | TRBJ2-2 | TRBV9 | many
ASSLGRKNIQY | TRBJ2-4 | TRBV12-3/TRBV12-4 | many
ASSPEGLTYEQY | TRBJ2-7 | TRBV18 | NA
AITRTGRGDGVAF | TRBJ1-1 | TRBV10-3 | many
AWSVVVNQPQH | TRBJ1-5 | TRBV30 | many
ASSQGTSGLYNEQF | TRBJ2-1 | TRBV7-9 | many
ASSLVPQVKAF | TRBJ1-1 | TRBV28 | many
ASSEDLSNQPQH | TRBJ1-5 | TRBV6-4 | NA
ASSIPGETQY | TRBJ2-5 | TRBV28 | many
ASSKPTVDQPQH | TRBJ1-5 | TRBV6-2/TRBV6-3 | once
ASSGGMNTEAF | TRBJ1-1 | TRBV6-1 | many
ASSSLFGDSSYEQY | TRBJ2-7 | TRBV13 | few